The rows below give T cell receptor beta chains drawn from one sample of a study of PD-1 blockade in classical Hodgkin lymphoma. Sequenced by immunoSEQ multiplex PCR; TCRdb stores in-frame clones only, minus some. The table lists roughly 40,000 clones, around 87% of them singletons. Material: peripheral blood mononuclear cells (PBMCs), obtained at baseline. Source of these receptors: a human donor with classical Hodgkin lymphoma. CDR3s include the opening cysteine and the closing phenylalanine or tryptophan. A D gene is named only where the DNA matches it firmly. Rows may omit the clone size; those that give it use once, few, many or a size class.

cdr3_aa	cdr3_nt	clone_size	d_call	v_call	j_call
CASSLAPGLASGEQYF	TGTGCCAGCAGCTTAGCCCCGGGACTAGCTTCGGGGGAGCAGTACTTC	NA	TRBD2	TRBV7-9	TRBJ2-7
CASSRAHTEAFF	TGTGCCAGCAGCCGGGCCCACACTGAAGCTTTCTTT	NA	NA	TRBV11-2	TRBJ1-1
CASSSPGQGAYEQYF	TGTGCCAGCAGTTCCCCAGGACAGGGGGCCTACGAGCAGTACTTC	NA	TRBD1	TRBV6-5	TRBJ2-7
CASSLRTSGGPGELFF	TGTGCCAGCAGCCTCCGGACTAGCGGGGGTCCCGGGGAGCTGTTTTTT	NA	TRBD2	TRBV13	TRBJ2-2
CASSPLSGVVSPLHF	TGTGCCAGCAGCCCACTGTCAGGGGTTGTTTCACCCCTCCACTTT	NA	NA	TRBV9	TRBJ1-6
CASSPHLPARASGRKETQYF	TGTGCCAGCAGTCCACACTTACCCGCGAGGGCTAGCGGGAGGAAGGAGACCCAGTACTTC	NA	TRBD2	TRBV27	TRBJ2-5
CASSLQRQETQYF	TGTGCCAGCAGCTTACAGCGGCAAGAGACCCAGTACTTC	NA	NA	TRBV11-2	TRBJ2-5
CSGGPSEYEQYF	TGCAGCGGTGGACCCTCGGAGTACGAGCAGTACTTC	NA	NA	TRBV29-1	TRBJ2-7
CASSFGLAGGIDTQYF	TGTGCCAGCAGTTTTGGACTAGCGGGGGGCATAGATACGCAGTATTTT	once	TRBD2	TRBV27	TRBJ2-3
CASSGSTRAARKTYGYTF	TGTGCCAGCAGCGGATCGACGAGAGCAGCGCGAAAGACCTATGGCTACACCTTC	NA	NA	TRBV7-4	TRBJ1-2
CASSLEGLPGNTIYF	TGTGCCAGCAGCTTAGAGGGTCTCCCTGGAAACACCATATATTTT	once	NA	TRBV5-6	TRBJ1-3
CARSESGGTGGPVYGYTF	TGTGCCAGAAGCGAGTCGGGCGGGACAGGGGGACCGGTCTATGGCTACACCTTC	NA	NA	TRBV7-5	TRBJ1-2
CASQTGVYEQYF	TGTGCCAGCCAAACAGGGGTCTACGAGCAGTACTTC	NA	TRBD1	TRBV28	TRBJ2-7
CATSRDLGSLETQYF	TGTGCCACCAGCAGAGATTTAGGATCTTTGGAGACCCAGTACTTC	NA	NA	TRBV15	TRBJ2-5
CASSRQGHYGYTF	TGCGCCAGCAGCCGACAGGGACACTATGGCTACACCTTC	NA	TRBD1	TRBV5-1	TRBJ1-2
CASRRTATNEKLFF	TGTGCCAGCAGAAGGACAGCAACTAATGAAAAACTGTTTTTT	NA	NA	TRBV6-1	TRBJ1-4
CASSRGRGEKLFF	TGTGCCAGCTCAAGGGGGCGTGGAGAAAAACTGTTTTTT	NA	TRBD1	TRBV18	TRBJ1-4
CASSFDLAGGPYTGELFF	TGTGCCAGCAGCTTTGACCTAGCGGGAGGGCCTTACACCGGGGAGCTGTTTTTT	NA	TRBD2	TRBV11-3	TRBJ2-2
CAWSWFGPHEQYF	TGTGCCTGGAGTTGGTTCGGGCCCCACGAGCAGTACTTC	NA	NA	TRBV30	TRBJ2-7
CASSVDLKQGTEAFF	TGTGCCAGCAGCGTAGATCTGAAACAGGGGACTGAAGCTTTCTTT	NA	TRBD1	TRBV9	TRBJ1-1
CSVERQDYGYTF	TGCAGCGTTGAACGGCAGGACTATGGCTACACCTTC	NA	NA	TRBV29-1	TRBJ1-2
CASSLGTVFYEQYF	TGTGCCAGCAGCTTGGGGACAGTATTCTACGAGCAGTACTTC	NA	NA	TRBV5-8	TRBJ2-7
CASSLRVGMSNTGELFF	TGTGCTAGCAGCTTAAGGGTTGGGATGTCGAACACCGGGGAGCTGTTTTTT	NA	NA	TRBV7-7	TRBJ2-2
CASSSQRGFDEQFF	TGTGCCAGCAGCTCCCAGCGGGGGTTCGATGAGCAGTTCTTC	NA	TRBD2	TRBV7-9	TRBJ2-1
CASTKGQTFYGYTF	TGTGCCAGCACCAAGGGACAGACGTTCTATGGCTACACCTTC	NA	TRBD1	TRBV6-5	TRBJ1-2
CASSLGQVNYEQYF	TGCGCCAGCAGCTTGGGACAGGTGAACTACGAGCAGTACTTC	NA	NA	TRBV5-1	TRBJ2-7
CASSVTGTSGMGSTDTQYF	TGTGCCAGCAGCGTAACCGGGACTAGCGGGATGGGGAGCACAGATACGCAGTATTTT	NA	TRBD2	TRBV9	TRBJ2-3
CASSLTGDYTEAFF	TGTGCCAGCAGCTTAACAGGGGATTACACTGAAGCTTTCTTT	once	NA	TRBV7-3	TRBJ1-1
CASSRGVSQPQHF	TGTGCCAGCAGCCGAGGGGTCTCTCAGCCCCAGCATTTT	NA	NA	TRBV5-6	TRBJ1-5
CASSPGQGLETQYF	TGTGCCAGCTCACCTGGACAGGGGTTGGAGACCCAGTACTTC	NA	TRBD1	TRBV18	TRBJ2-5
CASSSFDLSGGSYEQYF	TGTGCCAGCAGTTCGTTCGACCTTAGCGGGGGATCCTACGAGCAGTACTTC	NA	TRBD2	TRBV27	TRBJ2-7
CASSRSGTETQYF	TGTGCCAGCAGCCGAAGCGGGACGGAGACCCAGTACTTC	NA	TRBD2	TRBV7-9	TRBJ2-5
CASSYGTGQETQYF	TGCGCCAGCAGCTACGGGACAGGACAAGAGACCCAGTACTTC	NA	TRBD1	TRBV5-1	TRBJ2-5